This T cell receptor beta chain was documented in a study of OX40 agonist ivuxolimab in advanced cancers. Study-level information: Patients got intravenous ivuxolimab at 0.01 to 10 mg/kg every 2 weeks.

The repertoire was sequenced with immunoSEQ multiplex PCR; TCRdb's copy has only in-frame clones and lacks some. The sample includes 50,000 or so clones, roughly 91% seen only once; the top ten take around 25%. CDR3 size: 10 residues. Trimming shortened V by 3 bases and J by 5 bases, and 2 bases separated the two germline ends. CDR1 MDHEN and CDR2 SYDVKM come from the germline V gene. V and J are TRBV28 and TRBJ2-7; D call uncertain. The source of this sequence is an adult with an advanced solid tumor such as melanoma, head and neck, liver or kidney cancer. Specimen: CD4+ or CD8+ T cells sorted from blood, collected in a trial of the OX40 agonist ivuxolimab. DNA of the CDR3: TGTGCCAGCAGTTTTCACGAGCAGTACTTC. Its protein is CASSFHEQYF.